Described below is a single T cell receptor beta chain sequence and its context. This record belongs to a study of low-dose radiotherapy and immunotherapy resistance in tumors. Study at large: A dose of 300 mg of oral aspirin was taken by patients daily for four cycles from cycle 1 day 1.

The CDR3 runs 14 residues. V gave up 3 bases and J gave up 0 bases, with 9 bases separating them. Germline V gene lookup returns CDR1 SGDLS and CDR2 YYNGEE. As their treatment, donors received nivolumab, ipilimumab, aspirin, low-dose cyclophosphamide and low-dose radiotherapy. Those who qualified had advanced solid tumors (lacking tumor-infiltrating lymphocytes). Primers targeting TRAV and TRBV primed first-strand cDNA, covering alpha and beta chains. For amplifying TCRs, the PCR ran for around 20 cycles with Phusion, which was used together with a constant-region primer and the adapter on the V primers. TCRdb processed the reads anew with MiXCR; each CDR3 protein has one entry. The sample holds approximately 11,000 distinct CDR3 sequences, approximately 51% seen once.

The chain couples TRBV9 to TRBJ1-2, with D unresolved. The source of this sequence is a human donor with advanced metastatic prostate, ovarian, gallbladder or colorectal cancer (not recorded which). This table probably holds off-target reads from a library built for another chain. This CDR3 reads CASSAGSANYGYTF. The CDR3 bases are TGTGCCAGCAGCGCCGGGTCGGCTAACTATGGCTACACCTTC.